Shown below are 4 T cell receptor beta chains from a single sample sequenced in a study of regulatory T cells in long-lasting Graves disease. Combining iRepertoire HTBI primers with Arm-PCR of CDR3 regions, the authors built TCR beta libraries. Each CDR3 protein is one row after TCRdb ran MiXCR on the multiplex PCR reads. The sample lists more than 300,000 distinct CDR3 sequences; roughly 24% were seen once. Specified time point: persistent/refractory GD, antithyroid drugs over 5 years with positive TRAb. The authors made the TCR library using RNA they extracted from PBMCs. This specimen was peripheral blood mononuclear cells (PBMCs), taken when the disease was refractory, from a patient treated with antithyroid drugs. All receptors derive from a woman aged 40 to 50 with Graves disease.

The chain combines TRBV2 with TRBJ2-7; TRBD2 is a possible D gene (6 bases). The germline V gene encodes CDR1 SNHLY and CDR2 FYNNEI. Trimming removed 7 bases from V and 9 bases from J, with 25 bases in between. The CDR3 covers 15 residues. CDR3 sequence (DNA): TGTGCCAGCACCCCCCTGGAGGGATCGAGAAGCGGGCAGTACTTC. Translating gives CASTPLEGSRSGQYF.

This clonotype was observed a few times. Here the CDR3 DNA reads TGTGCCAGCAGCTTGGGGCAGGGGATCAAAAACATTCAGTACTTC. It encodes CASSLGQGIKNIQYF. The chain combines TRBV7-9 with TRBJ2-4; D is perhaps TRBD1 (6 bases). This CDR3 region has 15 residues. Trimming took off 3 bases at V and 3 bases at J, with 12 bases between the two ends. Germline CDR1 is SEHNR and CDR2 is FQNEAQ (reference sequence).

Comment on this clonotype: The junction shows a germline mismatch at one end, possibly a read error. As DNA, the CDR3 is TGTGCCAGCAGAACCAGGGGGTCTGGGGCCCACGTCCTGACTTTC. The encoded protein is CASRTRGSGAHVLTF. The chain couples TRBV12-3 or TRBV12-4 to TRBJ2-6; 7 nucleotides agree with TRBD1. The CDR3 is 15 amino acids.

This clonotype was observed at least ten times. The chain uses TRBV7-9 and TRBJ2-5, with D unresolved. Trimming took off 1 base at V and 2 bases at J, with 14 bases between the two ends. Germline V CDR1 and CDR2: SEHNR, FQNEAQ (reference sequence). This CDR3 contains 16 residues. This CDR3 is CASSLDGVPRQETQYF. In DNA form, the CDR3 reads TGTGCCAGCAGCTTAGACGGAGTACCGCGTCAAGAGACCCAGTACTTC.